Following are 11 T cell receptor beta chains from one sample sequenced in a study of T cell changes during pregnancy in multiple sclerosis. Here immunoSEQ multiplex PCR was the method, and the copy in TCRdb shows in-frame clones only, minus some. The top ten clones hold around 7.9% of a sample with roughly 30,000 clones, more than 75% of them seen once. The sample in question was CD8+ T cells from peripheral blood mononuclear cells, obtained after pregnancy. These receptors were collected from a female donor with multiple sclerosis, enrolled in a pregnancy study.

V and J are TRBV30 and TRBJ1-1; TRBD1 is a possible D gene (6 bases). V gave up 2 bases and J gave up 3 bases, with 10 bases separating them. There are 13 residues in the CDR3. The germline V gene encodes CDR1 GTSNPN and CDR2 SVGIG (reference sequence). The CDR3 here is CAWSWDTYTEAFF. DNA for the CDR3: TGTGCCTGGAGTTGGGACACGTACACTGAAGCTTTCTTT.

V usage is TRBV21-1 and J usage is TRBJ2-3; the D call TRBD1 from the table was never checked on the DNA. TRBV21-1 is reported as a pseudogene. The CDR3 length is 16 residues. CDR3 bases: TGTGCCAGCAGCACCCTCCTAAACAGCCGCACAGATACGCAGTATTTT. It specifies CASSTLLNSRTDTQYF.

In its sample, this clone was seen a few times. The rearrangement links TRBV16 to TRBJ1-4; tentative D call: TRBD1 (5 bases). The CDR3 extends over 16 amino acids. CDR1 and CDR2 from the germline V gene are KGHSY and FQNENV. Deletions cut 4 bases from V and 5 bases from J, with 17 bases between. The CDR3 loop reads CASSPVRGTENEKLFF. Written as DNA, the CDR3 is TGTGCCAGCAGCCCAGTGCGGGGGACGGAGAATGAAAAACTGTTTTTT.

Concerning this clone itself: One end of the junction does not line up with germline, which may come from a read error. The chain uses TRBV7-7 and TRBJ2-3, with 7 bases fitting TRBD2. Germline CDR1 SSHAT, CDR2 FNYEAQ (reference sequence). This CDR3 has 14 residues. DNA for the CDR3: TGTGCTAGCAGCTTAGGCCGGCGGGGGGATACGCAGTATTTT. Residues: CASSLGRRGDTQYF.

The chain carries TRBV2 and TRBJ2-7; 10 positions agree with TRBD2. The germline gives CDR1 SNHLY, CDR2 FYNNEI. The CDR3 length is 13 residues. Trimming cost V 6 bases and J 5 bases; bases outside gene matches: 4. CDR3 DNA sequence: TGTGCCAGCAGAAGCGGGGGGGCCCACGAGCAGTACTTC. It translates to CASRSGGAHEQYF.

The CDR3 loop reads CASSEAGGQVLYGYTF. In DNA form, the CDR3 reads TGTGCCAGCAGTGAAGCGGGGGGACAGGTTCTCTATGGCTACACCTTC. This sequence joins TRBV6-1 and TRBJ1-2; 8 bases align to TRBD1. The CDR3 covers 16 residues. The junction had 7 bases not matched to a gene; V was cut back by 0 bases and J by 4 bases. CDR1 and CDR2 (germline): MNHNS, SASEGT.

This chain uses TRBV5-6 with TRBJ1-2; D uncertain. V lost 0 bases, J lost 2 bases, and 8 bases lay in between. Germline V gene sequence: CDR1 SGHDT, CDR2 YYEEEE. The CDR3 extends over 14 amino acids. CDR3 protein: CASSLGDNNYGYTF. CDR3 sequence (DNA): TGTGCCAGCAGCTTGGGTGACAACAACTATGGCTACACCTTC.

The V call is TRBV4-3, the J call TRBJ2-7, with TRBD1 identical over 8 bases. This CDR3 comprises 15 residues. The trim removed 0 bases at V and 4 bases at J, leaving 5 bases unmatched. Looked up from germline, CDR1 is LGHNA and CDR2 is YSLEER. The CDR3 region is CASSQEGTGSYEQYF. DNA for the CDR3: TGCGCCAGCAGCCAAGAGGGGACAGGATCTTACGAGCAGTACTTC.

This chain links TRBV11-2 with TRBJ2-5; TRBD2 matches 7 bases. CDR1 is SGHAT and CDR2 is FQNNGV in the germline V gene. The ends lost 5 bases at V and 6 bases at J; junction bases unmatched: 18. This CDR3 has 17 residues. CDR3 bases: TGTGCCAGCAGCCCCCAGGGAGGGGCGCAAATAAAGCAGACCCAGTACTTC. Protein sequence: CASSPQGGAQIKQTQYF. Based on the CDR3 plus reference TRBV11-2 and TRBJ2-5, the full variable domain is EAGVAQSPRYKIIEKRQSVAFWCNPISGHATLYWYQQILGQGPKLLIQFQNNGVVDDSQLPKDRFSAERLKGVDSTLKIQPAKLEDSAVYLCASSPQGGAQIKQTQYFGPGTRLLVL.

The rearrangement joins TRBV5-4 to TRBJ2-2; 10 bases are shared with TRBD2. This CDR3 is built from 15 residues. J was trimmed by 4 bases and V by 0 bases; bases with no gene match: 0. The germline V gene has CDR1 SGHNT and CDR2 YYREEE (reference sequence). For the CDR3, the DNA is TGTGCCAGCAGCTTGGAGCGGGGGGGCACCGGGGAGCTGTTTTTT. Its translation: CASSLERGGTGELFF.

Relative to its sample, this clone is medium-sized. V gene TRBV4-1 combines with J gene TRBJ1-2, with 7 bases that match TRBD1. V shed 0 bases and J 6 bases; nucleotides not matched to a gene: 7. Germline V gene lookup returns CDR1 MGHRA and CDR2 YSYEKL. The length of the CDR3 is 15 residues. The CDR3 DNA reads TGCGCCAGCAGCCAAGAACAGGGGATGTGGGATGGCTACACCTTC. Its protein is CASSQEQGMWDGYTF.